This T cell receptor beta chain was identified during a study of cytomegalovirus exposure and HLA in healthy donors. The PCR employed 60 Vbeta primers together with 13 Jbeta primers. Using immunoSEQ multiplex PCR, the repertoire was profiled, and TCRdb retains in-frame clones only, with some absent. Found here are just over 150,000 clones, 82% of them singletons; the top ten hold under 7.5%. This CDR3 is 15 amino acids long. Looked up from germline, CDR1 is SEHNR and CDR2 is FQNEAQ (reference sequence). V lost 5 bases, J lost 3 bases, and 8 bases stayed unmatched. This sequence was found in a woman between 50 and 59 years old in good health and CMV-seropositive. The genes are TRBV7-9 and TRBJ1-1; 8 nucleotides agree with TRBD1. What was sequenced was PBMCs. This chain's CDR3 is CASSPQAGGYTEAFF. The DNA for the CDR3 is TGTGCCAGCAGCCCGCAGGCAGGGGGCTACACTGAAGCTTTCTTT.